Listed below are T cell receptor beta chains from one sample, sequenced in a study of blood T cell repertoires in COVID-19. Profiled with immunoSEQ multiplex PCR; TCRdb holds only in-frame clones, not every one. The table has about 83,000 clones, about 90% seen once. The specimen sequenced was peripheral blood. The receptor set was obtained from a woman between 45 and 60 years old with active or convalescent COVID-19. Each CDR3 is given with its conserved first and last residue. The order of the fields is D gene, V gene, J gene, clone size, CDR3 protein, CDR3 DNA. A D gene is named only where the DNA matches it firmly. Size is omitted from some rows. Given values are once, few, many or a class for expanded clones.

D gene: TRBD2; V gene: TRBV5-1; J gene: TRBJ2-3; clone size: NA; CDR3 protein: CASRGTNTDTQYF; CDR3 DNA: TGCGCCAGCAGAGGGACTAACACAGATACGCAGTATTTT
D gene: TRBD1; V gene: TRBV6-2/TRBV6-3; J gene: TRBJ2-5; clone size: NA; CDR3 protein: CASSKGQGEVETQYF; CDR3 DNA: TGTGCCAGCAGCAAAGGACAGGGGGAGGTAGAGACCCAGTACTTC
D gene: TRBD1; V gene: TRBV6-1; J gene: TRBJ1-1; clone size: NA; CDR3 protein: CASSDDRDTEAFF; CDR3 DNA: TGTGCCAGCAGTGACGACAGGGACACTGAAGCTTTCTTT
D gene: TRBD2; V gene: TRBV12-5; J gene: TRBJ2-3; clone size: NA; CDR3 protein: CASGPPGLAGELNTDTQYF; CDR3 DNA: TGTGCTAGTGGTCCCCCGGGACTAGCGGGGGAGCTGAACACAGATACGCAGTATTTT
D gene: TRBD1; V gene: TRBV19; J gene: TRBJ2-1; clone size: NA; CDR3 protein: CASSIWMTGDNEQFF; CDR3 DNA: TGTGCCAGTAGTATCTGGATGACAGGGGACAATGAGCAGTTCTTC
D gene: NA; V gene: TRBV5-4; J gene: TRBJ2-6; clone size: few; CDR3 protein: CASRQLVSGANVLTF; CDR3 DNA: TGTGCCAGCAGGCAACTAGTTTCTGGGGCCAACGTCCTGACTTTC
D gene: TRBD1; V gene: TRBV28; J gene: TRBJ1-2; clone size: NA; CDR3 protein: CASRKPGGGRYGYTF; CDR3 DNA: TGTGCCAGCAGAAAGCCAGGGGGCGGACGGTATGGCTACACCTTC
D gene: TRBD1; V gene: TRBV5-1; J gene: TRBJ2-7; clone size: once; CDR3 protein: CASSLTGGYEQYF; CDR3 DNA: TGCGCCAGCAGCTTGACAGGGGGCTACGAGCAGTACTTC
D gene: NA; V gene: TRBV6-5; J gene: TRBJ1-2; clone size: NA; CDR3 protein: CASSFMSAGDGYTF; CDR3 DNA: TGTGCCAGCAGTTTCATGTCTGCAGGGGATGGCTACACCTTC
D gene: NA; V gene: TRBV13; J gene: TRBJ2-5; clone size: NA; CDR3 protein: CASSSPGRVLGETQYF; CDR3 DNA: TGTGCCAGCAGCTCACCGGGAAGGGTGTTAGGAGAGACCCAGTACTTC
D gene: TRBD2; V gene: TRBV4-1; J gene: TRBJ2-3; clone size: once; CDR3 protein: CASSRRLAGGSTDTQYF; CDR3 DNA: TGCGCCAGCAGCCGACGACTAGCGGGGGGCAGCACAGATACGCAGTATTTT
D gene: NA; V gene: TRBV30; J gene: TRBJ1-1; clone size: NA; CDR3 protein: CAWSVRSLNTEAFF; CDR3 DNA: TGTGCCTGGAGTGTGCGAAGCTTGAACACTGAAGCTTTCTTT
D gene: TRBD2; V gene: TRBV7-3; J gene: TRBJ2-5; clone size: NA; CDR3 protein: CASSLAGGETQYF; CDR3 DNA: TGTGCCAGCAGCCTGGCGGGGGGAGAGACCCAGTACTTC
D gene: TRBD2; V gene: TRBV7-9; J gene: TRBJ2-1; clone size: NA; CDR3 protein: CASRTAGLAGVYNEQFF; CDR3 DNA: TGTGCCAGCAGGACCGCGGGACTAGCGGGAGTCTACAATGAGCAGTTCTTC
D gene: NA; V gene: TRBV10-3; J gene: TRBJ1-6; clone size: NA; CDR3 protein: CAISESGLLNSPLHF; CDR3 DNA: TGTGCCATCAGTGAGTCTGGGCTGCTTAATTCACCCCTCCACTTT
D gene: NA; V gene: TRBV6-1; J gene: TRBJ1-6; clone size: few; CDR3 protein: CASSEVGRGTPYNSPLHF; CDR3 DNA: TGTGCCAGCAGTGAAGTGGGGCGCGGGACCCCCTATAATTCACCCCTCCACTTT
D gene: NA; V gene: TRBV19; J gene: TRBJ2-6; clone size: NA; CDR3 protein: CASSINSNSGANVLTF; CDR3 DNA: TGTGCCAGTAGTATCAATTCAAACTCTGGGGCCAACGTCCTGACTTTC
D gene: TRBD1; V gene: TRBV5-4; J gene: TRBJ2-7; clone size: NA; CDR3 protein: CASSPRQGARSEQYF; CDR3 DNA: TGTGCCAGCAGCCCGAGACAGGGGGCAAGGAGTGAGCAGTACTTC
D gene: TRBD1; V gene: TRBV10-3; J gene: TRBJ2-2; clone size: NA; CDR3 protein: CAISGQGGPAGELFF; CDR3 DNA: TGTGCCATCAGTGGACAAGGGGGCCCCGCCGGGGAGCTGTTTTTT
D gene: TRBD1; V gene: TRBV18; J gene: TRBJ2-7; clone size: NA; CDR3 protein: CASSPPGQGAREQYF; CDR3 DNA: TGTGCCAGCTCACCACCGGGACAGGGGGCAAGGGAGCAGTACTTC
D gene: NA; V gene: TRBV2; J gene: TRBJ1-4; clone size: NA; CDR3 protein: CASSDPSGWLFF; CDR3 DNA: TGTGCCAGCAGTGACCCCTCGGGGTGGCTGTTTTTT
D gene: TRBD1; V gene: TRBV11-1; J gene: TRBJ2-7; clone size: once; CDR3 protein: CASSPRTGVIYEQYF; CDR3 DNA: TGTGCCAGCAGCCCGAGGACAGGGGTGATCTACGAGCAGTACTTC
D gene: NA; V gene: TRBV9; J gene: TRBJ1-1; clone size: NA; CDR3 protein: CASTAGGLNTEAFF; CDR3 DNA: TGTGCCAGCACCGCCGGGGGGCTGAACACTGAAGCTTTCTTT
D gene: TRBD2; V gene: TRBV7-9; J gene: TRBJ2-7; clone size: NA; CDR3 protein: CASSFIRGLEGEQYF; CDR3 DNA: TGTGCCAGCAGCTTTATTCGGGGACTAGAGGGCGAGCAGTACTTC
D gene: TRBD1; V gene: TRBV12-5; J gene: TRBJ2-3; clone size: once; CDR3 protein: CASGKDRGQSTDTQYF; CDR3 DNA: TGTGCTAGTGGTAAGGACAGGGGGCAGAGCACAGATACGCAGTATTTT
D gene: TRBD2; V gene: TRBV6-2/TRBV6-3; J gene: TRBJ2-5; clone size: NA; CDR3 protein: CASSYSGGVETQYF; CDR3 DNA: TGTGCCAGCAGTTATAGCGGGGGGGTAGAGACCCAGTACTTC
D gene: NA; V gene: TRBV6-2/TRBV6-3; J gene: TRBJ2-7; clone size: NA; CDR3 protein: CASSTGGRRVAEQYF; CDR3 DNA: TGTGCCAGCAGCACGGGGGGCCGCCGAGTGGCCGAGCAGTACTTC
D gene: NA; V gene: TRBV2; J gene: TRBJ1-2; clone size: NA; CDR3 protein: CASAGGVNYGYTF; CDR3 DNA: TGTGCCAGCGCCGGAGGGGTAAACTATGGCTACACCTTC